The 7 T cell receptor beta chains below come from one sample, sequenced in a study of T-cell reconstitution after alpha-beta-depleted transplantation in children. Researchers prepared the TCRbeta library using unique molecular identifiers, the study reports. Each CDR3 protein is one row after TCRdb ran MiXCR on the PCR reads. The sample yields around 100,000 distinct CDR3 sequences, 10% seen once. The starting material was PBMCs, obtained before TCRalphabeta/CD19-depleted stem cell transplant. The receptors were sampled from a boy aged 2-15 years with acute lymphoblastic leukemia, due to receive a stem cell transplant.

There are a few counts of this clonotype. The J gene is TRBJ1-2, the V gene TRBV5-1; 7 positions match TRBD1. The J segment lost 2 bases and the V segment lost 2 bases, leaving 6 bases of the junction unmatched. Germline CDR1 and CDR2: SGHRS and YFSETQ. The CDR3 consists of 15 residues. CDR3 residues: CASSFGDRLNYGYTF. In DNA, the CDR3 is TGCGCCAGCAGCTTTGGGGACAGACTCAACTATGGCTACACCTTC.

This clonotype turned up a few times. The chain joins TRBV5-1 to TRBJ2-3; perhaps D is TRBD1 or TRBD2 (5 bases each). CDR1 is SGHRS and CDR2 is YFSETQ in the germline V gene. V dropped 4 bases and J dropped 3 bases, with 15 bases sitting between them. There are 15 residues in the CDR3. CDR3 sequence: CASSGGTWGTDTQYF. For the CDR3, the DNA is TGCGCCAGCAGCGGTGGGACCTGGGGGACAGATACGCAGTATTTT.

V gene TRBV7-6 combines with J gene TRBJ2-1, with 10 bases lining up with TRBD2. This CDR3 is built from 17 residues. After removal of 5 bases from V and 9 bases from J, the junction contained 16 bases not matched to a gene. The germline gives CDR1 SGHVS, CDR2 FNYEAQ. CDR3 DNA sequence: TGTGCCAGCAGCGCTGGGGGGGCTAGCGGGAGTATAGGTGAGCAGTTCTTC. Translation: CASSAGGASGSIGEQFF.

The CDR3 DNA is TGTGCCAGCAGCTTTCGTGGCGGGCGCCAAGAGACCCAGTACTTC. It specifies CASSFRGGRQETQYF. J is TRBJ2-5 and V is TRBV7-6; TRBD2 might be the D (5 bases). Germline V gene data show CDR1 as SGHVS and CDR2 as FNYEAQ. Trimming shortened V by 3 bases and J by 1 base, and 12 bases separated the two germline ends. The CDR3 contains 15 residues.

This clonotype occurred many times. The chain couples TRBV29-1 to TRBJ1-2; perhaps TRBD1 as D (5 bases). This CDR3 region has 15 residues. The germline V gene has CDR1 SQVTM and CDR2 ANQGSEA. Trimming removed 5 bases at V and 0 bases at J, with 16 bases between. For the CDR3, the DNA is TGCAGCGTTCTACCGGGACTTGGGGCTAACTATGGCTACACCTTC. This gives the protein CSVLPGLGANYGYTF.

The chain links TRBV4-2 to TRBJ2-7; 8 nucleotides match TRBD2. Germline V CDR1 and CDR2: LGHNA, YNFKEQ. V lost 0 bases to trimming and J lost 0 bases; unmatched junction nucleotides: 13. The CDR3 totals 19 residues. The DNA for the CDR3 is TGTGCCAGCAGCCAAGAACCCTCCTCGGGGGCGGGAGGCTCCTACGAGCAGTACTTC. This encodes CASSQEPSSGAGGSYEQYF.

This clonotype was observed at least ten times. This chain links TRBV5-1 with TRBJ1-2, with D unresolved. The length of the CDR3 is 13 residues. Per the germline V gene, CDR1 is SGHRS and CDR2 is YFSETQ. The V and J ends lost 4 bases and 2 bases respectively, with 9 bases between them. The CDR3 loop reads CASSTAGNYGYTF. The CDR3 DNA follows: TGCGCCAGCAGCACGGCGGGGAACTATGGCTACACCTTC.